This T cell receptor beta chain was profiled in a study of long-term antiretroviral therapy in people with HIV. Study conclusions and caveats: Repertoires looked antigen-experienced, with only a slight naive shift after ART.

Survey-level immunoSEQ v3.0 assays were run. Clones were sequenced by immunoSEQ multiplex PCR, and TCRdb holds only the in-frame ones, with some missing. The sample lists about 26,000 clones; around 87% were seen once. Germline values: CDR1 SGHTS, CDR2 YDEGEE. Trimming pared 2 bases from V and 2 bases from J, leaving 10 bases between. CDR3 length: 14 amino acids. A note on this clone: The antigen remains unidentified.

The starting material was unsorted PBMCs, obtained roughly 2.7 years after starting antiretroviral therapy. This chain joins TRBV5-8 and TRBJ1-1, with a possible D match to TRBD1 (6 bases). The TCR originated in a man aged 40-50 years with HIV. The CDR3 DNA follows: TGTGCCAGCAGCTTCACAGGGCAAAACACTGAAGCTTTCTTT. This sequence encodes CASSFTGQNTEAFF. The complete variable domain, with remaining parts taken from reference TRBV5-8 and TRBJ1-1, reads EAGVTQSPTHLIKTRGQQATLRCSPISGHTSVYWYQQALGLGLQFLLWYDEGEERNRGNFPPRFSGRQFPNYSSELNVNALELEDSALYLCASSFTGQNTEAFFGQGTRLTVV.